The 21 T cell receptor beta chains reported below all come from one sample, sequenced in a study of PD-1 blockade in mismatch repair-deficient tumors. TCRdb keeps only in-frame clones here, not all; method: immunoSEQ multiplex PCR. The data contain some 84,000 clones, 81% of them seen just once; the ten biggest clones take up roughly 2.6%. This sample comprised peripheral blood, obtained 12 weeks after starting pembrolizumab. Receptors were obtained from an adult with mismatch repair-deficient cancer.

This chain connects TRBV5-1 to TRBJ2-7; 7 nucleotides line up with TRBD2. J was trimmed by 6 bases and V by 0 bases; bases with no gene match: 9. The CDR3 is 15 amino acids. The germline V gene has CDR1 SGHRS and CDR2 YFSETQ. CDR3 coding DNA: TGCGCCAGCAGCTTGGCGTCAGGGAGGGAACCCGAGCAGTACTTC. It yields the protein CASSLASGREPEQYF.

This clone was counted once. The genes are TRBV6-5 and TRBJ2-3, with TRBD2 identical over 15 bases. The CDR3 extends over 16 amino acids. V gave up 2 bases and J gave up 6 bases; unmatched junction bases: 3. CDR1 and CDR2 (germline): MNHEY, SVGAGI. CDR3 in amino acids: CASSYRGTSGRDTQYF. CDR3 DNA sequence: TGTGCCAGCAGTTACCGCGGGACTAGCGGGAGGGATACGCAGTATTTT.

This clone was observed once. V gene TRBV29-1 combines with J gene TRBJ2-3, with 9 bases that match TRBD2. Germline CDR1 SQVTM, CDR2 ANQGSEA. J lost 2 bases, V lost 2 bases, and 5 bases had no gene match. CDR3 length: 15 amino acids. In DNA form, the CDR3 reads TGCAGCGTTGAACCGCTAGCGGGACCCACAGATACGCAGTATTTT. It specifies CSVEPLAGPTDTQYF.

The V gene is TRBV9, the J gene TRBJ2-2; a weak D match, TRBD2 (5 bases). From germline, CDR1 is SGDLS and CDR2 YYNGEE. The ends were cut back, 0 bases at V and 5 bases at J, with 8 bases in the middle. The CDR3 has 14 amino acids. In nucleotides, the CDR3 is TGTGCCAGCAGCGTAGTACTAGAAACCGGGGAGCTGTTTTTT. It yields the protein CASSVVLETGELFF. Complete variable domain (other parts from reference TRBV9 and TRBJ2-2): DSGVTQTPKHLITATGQRVTLRCSPRSGDLSVYWYQQSLDQGLQFLIQYYNGEERAKGNILERFSAQQFPDLHSELNLSSLELGDSALYFCASSVVLETGELFFGEGSRLTVL.

Only a few counts were recorded for this clone. This chain joins TRBV6-1 and TRBJ1-1; TRBD1 matches 7 bases. The CDR3 sequence is 13 residues long. Per germline, CDR1 MNHNS and CDR2 SASEGT. V lost 1 base and J lost 6; bases outside the gene matches: 2. CDR3 amino acids: CASSEDRGAEAFF. The CDR3 coding sequence is TGTGCCAGCAGTGAAGACAGGGGCGCTGAAGCTTTCTTT.

Points on this clone: An end of the junction differs from the germline gene, which may be a read error. The chain couples TRBV7-2 to TRBJ2-2; D possibly corresponds to TRBD2 (5 bases). The length of the CDR3 is 16 residues. Germline-derived CDR1 and CDR2 are SGHTA and FQGNSA. CDR3: CASRLVAGNSAGELFF. The CDR3 DNA reads TGTGCCAGCAGATTAGTGGCGGGCAACAGCGCCGGGGAGCTGTTTTTT.

The rearrangement joins TRBV30 to TRBJ1-2, with D perhaps matching TRBD1 (5 bases). The CDR3 extends over 12 amino acids. Germline lookup yields CDR1 GTSNPN and CDR2 SVGIG (reference sequence). V lost 2 bases, J lost 8 bases, and 12 bases lay in between. DNA for the CDR3: TGTGCCTGGAGTCGCGGGGGAAACGGCTACACCTTC. It yields the protein CAWSRGGNGYTF.

The CDR3 reads CASTINGDLHEQYF. CDR3 coding DNA: TGTGCCAGCACCATCAATGGAGACCTACACGAGCAGTACTTC. The rearrangement joins TRBV27 to TRBJ2-7; D is uncertain. The CDR3 sequence is 14 residues long. Germline V gene data show CDR1 as MNHEY and CDR2 as SMNVEV (reference sequence). V dropped 7 bases and J dropped 5 bases, with 18 bases sitting between them.

This chain uses TRBV27 with TRBJ2-7, with 11 bases identical to TRBD2. The junction had 6 bases not matched to a gene; V was cut back by 4 bases and J by 1 base. The CDR3 extends over 16 amino acids. Germline V gene data show CDR1 as MNHEY and CDR2 as SMNVEV (reference sequence). CDR3 in amino acids: CASSSGGTSGSYEQYF. The CDR3 nucleotides are TGTGCCAGCAGTTCTGGAGGGACTAGCGGTTCCTACGAGCAGTACTTC.

The CDR3 here is CASTLREGWRGYTF. As DNA, the CDR3 is TGTGCCAGCACCCTCAGGGAGGGGTGGCGGGGCTACACCTTC. The chain employs TRBV5-4 and TRBJ1-2, with TRBD1 as a possible D gene (5 bases). The V gene's germline CDR1 is SGHNT and CDR2 YYREEE (reference sequence). The germline V and J ends were trimmed by 6 bases and 8 bases, with 20 bases remaining between them. CDR3 length: 14 residues.

This chain links TRBV9 with TRBJ2-5; 7 bases are shared with TRBD2. After removal of 0 bases from V and 6 bases from J, the junction contained 8 bases not matched to a gene. Germline CDR1 reads SGDLS; CDR2 reads YYNGEE. The CDR3 consists of 15 residues. This CDR3 reads CASSVGEGPGKTQYF. The CDR3, as DNA: TGTGCCAGCAGCGTAGGGGAGGGACCCGGAAAGACCCAGTACTTC.

This chain connects TRBV6-6 to TRBJ2-1, with TRBD2 matching over 8 bases. Germline V gene sequence: CDR1 MNHNY, CDR2 SVGAGI (reference sequence). This CDR3 has 15 residues. Trimming removed 4 bases from V and 4 bases from J; junction bases left unmatched: 6. CDR3 coding DNA: TGTGCCAGCAGTTTCGAACTAGCGGCTTACAATGAGCAGTTCTTC. Its translation: CASSFELAAYNEQFF.

The genes are TRBV5-4 and TRBJ2-1, with 10 bases fitting TRBD2. With V trimmed by 4 bases and J by 6 bases, 10 bases remained unmatched. CDR1 is SGHNT, CDR2 YYREEE, per germline (reference sequence). This CDR3 has 16 amino acids. CDR3 residues: CASSKGTKREGNEQFF. The CDR3 DNA reads TGTGCCAGCAGCAAAGGGACTAAGCGGGAGGGCAATGAGCAGTTCTTC.

The chain recombines TRBV11-3 with TRBJ2-1; perhaps TRBD2 as D (6 bases). The germline V and J ends were trimmed by 6 bases and 4 bases, with 13 bases remaining between them. There are 14 residues in the CDR3. The germline gives CDR1 SGHNT, CDR2 YENEEA. The CDR3, as DNA: TGTGCCAGCAGTCGGGAGAGGAGTTACAATGAGCAGTTCTTC. Its translation: CASSRERSYNEQFF.

V usage is TRBV25-1 and J usage is TRBJ2-2; the D is unclear. V dropped 2 bases and J dropped 5 bases, with 6 bases sitting between them. The length of the CDR3 is 13 residues. Germline V CDR1 and CDR2: MGHDK, SYGVNS. CDR3 in DNA: TGTGCCAGCAGTGAACCCAGGACCGGGGAGCTGTTTTTT. It codes for CASSEPRTGELFF.

This rearrangement joins TRBV7-9 to TRBJ2-7; tentatively, D is TRBD1 (6 bases). Germline V CDR1 and CDR2: SEHNR, FQNEAQ (reference sequence). V lost 4 bases and J 2 bases, leaving 12 bases between the germline ends. The CDR3 sequence is 14 residues long. CDR3 nucleotides: TGTGCCAGCAGCTACCCTGGACAGCCCTACGAGCAGTACTTC. Protein sequence: CASSYPGQPYEQYF.

The V gene is TRBV7-2, the J gene TRBJ2-7; weak D call: TRBD1 (6 bases). CDR3 length: 14 residues. V was cut by 5 bases and J by 2 bases, with 13 bases left in between. Germline assignment: CDR1 SGHTA and CDR2 FQGNSA. The CDR3 DNA reads TGTGCCAGCAGCACCCCCGGGACAACCTACGAGCAGTACTTC. Translation: CASSTPGTTYEQYF.

The chain carries TRBV30 and TRBJ2-5, with a tentative D call TRBD1 (5 bases). Germline loops: CDR1 GTSNPN, CDR2 SVGIG (reference sequence). The CDR3 contains 12 residues. Trimming removed 2 bases at V and 5 bases at J, with 9 bases between. CDR3 DNA: TGTGCCTGGAGTTTAGGGGTCGAGACCCAGTACTTC. Residues: CAWSLGVETQYF.

This clone is categorized as medium-sized. The chain links TRBV4-2 to TRBJ2-7; 9 bases map to TRBD2. V lost 4 bases and J lost 5; bases outside the gene matches: 9. This CDR3 is built from 15 residues. Germline V gives CDR1 LGHNA, CDR2 YNFKEQ. The CDR3 bases are TGTGCCAGCAGCCCCGGAGCGGGAGGAGGAGACGAGCAGTACTTC. Translated: CASSPGAGGGDEQYF.

This clone has only one observation. The chain couples TRBV5-1 to TRBJ2-2, with 10 bases identical to TRBD2. This CDR3 spans 19 amino acids. The junction had 14 bases not matched to a gene; V was cut back by 1 base and J by 5 bases. Germline lookup yields CDR1 SGHRS and CDR2 YFSETQ. The CDR3 reads CASSLPQSSGSKWTGELFF. CDR3 sequence (DNA): TGCGCCAGCAGCTTGCCCCAGTCTAGCGGGAGTAAATGGACCGGGGAGCTGTTTTTT.

This sequence joins TRBV9 and TRBJ2-7; D not resolved. The V end was cut by 3 bases, the J end by 3 bases, with 13 bases between. Looked up from germline, CDR1 is SGDLS and CDR2 is YYNGEE. CDR3 length equals 14 residues. The CDR3 DNA reads as TGTGCCAGCAGCGCCAGAGGCAGATACTACGAGCAGTACTTC. Its translation is CASSARGRYYEQYF.